The 26 T cell receptor beta chains below all came from one sample that was sequenced in a study of shared clonotypes between healthy human individuals. Assay used: immunoSEQ multiplex PCR; TCRdb lists only in-frame clones, some missing. The table lists about 2 million clones, about 94% of them singletons. CD45RO negativity and positive selection for CCR7 defined naive CD8 cells, a population that excluded terminally differentiated effector memory CD45RA+ cells. Source material: naive CD8+ T cells sorted from blood. Receptors were obtained from a man younger than 30 in good health.

This chain connects TRBV13 to TRBJ2-5; the match to TRBD2 covers 7 bases. Germline loops: CDR1 PRHDT, CDR2 FYEKMQ (reference sequence). Trimming took 5 bases from V and 2 from J; bases not matched to a gene: 8. The CDR3 has 15 residues. The CDR3 DNA reads as TGTGCCAGCAGCGATATGGGAGGGAGGCAAGAGACCCAGTACTTC. Amino acid sequence: CASSDMGGRQETQYF.

This chain uses TRBV11-2 with TRBJ2-7; 9 nucleotides line up with TRBD1. The CDR3 is 15 residues long. J was trimmed by 0 bases and V by 5 bases; bases with no gene match: 5. CDR1 is SGHAT, CDR2 FQNNGV, per germline. Here the CDR3 reads CASSEPGQGSYEQYF. The CDR3 nucleotides are TGTGCCAGCAGCGAACCGGGACAGGGCTCCTACGAGCAGTACTTC.

The rearrangement links TRBV4-1 to TRBJ1-4; 7 bases fit TRBD1. The CDR3 consists of 18 residues. The trim removed 0 bases at V and 7 bases at J, leaving 14 bases unmatched. Germline CDR1 is MGHRA and CDR2 is YSYEKL. CDR3 region: CASSQDWDPGGLGEKLFF. CDR3 nucleotides: TGCGCCAGCAGCCAAGATTGGGACCCAGGGGGGCTCGGTGAAAAACTGTTTTTT.

V usage is TRBV9 and J usage is TRBJ1-5; D unresolved. The CDR3 consists of 22 residues. The germline V and J ends were trimmed by 0 bases and 2 bases, with 30 bases remaining between them. The germline V gene has CDR1 SGDLS and CDR2 YYNGEE. Here the CDR3 reads CASSVATSGSGSPEGCNQPQHF. CDR3 DNA sequence: TGTGCCAGCAGCGTAGCGACGTCGGGAAGTGGGTCTCCTGAAGGGTGCAATCAGCCCCAGCATTTT.

This rearrangement joins TRBV27 to TRBJ2-7; D could derive from TRBD1 or TRBD2 (6 bases each). CDR1 is MNHEY and CDR2 is SMNVEV in the germline V gene (reference sequence). Trimming took 3 bases from V and 4 from J, leaving 19 bases between them. This CDR3 has 16 amino acids. The CDR3: CASSFVGGNGGYEQYF. CDR3 in DNA: TGTGCCAGCAGTTTCGTAGGGGGGAATGGAGGATACGAGCAGTACTTC.

The J gene is TRBJ1-4, the V gene TRBV2; D gene uncertain. The CDR3 contains 15 residues. V lost 6 bases and J lost 2, with 13 bases in between. The germline V gene has CDR1 SNHLY and CDR2 FYNNEI. The CDR3 DNA is TGTGCCAGCAGCGCCTCTCAGGAGACTAATGAAAAACTGTTTTTT. Its protein product is CASSASQETNEKLFF.

The V and J genes are TRBV6-1 and TRBJ2-7; D gene uncertain. The germline V and J ends were trimmed by 8 bases and 2 bases, with 13 bases remaining between them. This CDR3 comprises 13 residues. Germline V gene sequence: CDR1 MNHNS, CDR2 SASEGT. In DNA form, the CDR3 reads TGTGCCAGCGAATCGGACGTCACCTACGAGCAGTACTTC. Its translation is CASESDVTYEQYF.

The rearrangement joins TRBV6-1 to TRBJ1-1, with 7 bases that match TRBD1. Germline CDR1 reads MNHNS; CDR2 reads SASEGT. CDR3 length: 15 residues. Trimming cost V 0 bases and J 11 bases; bases outside gene matches: 12. The CDR3 DNA is TGTGCCAGCAGTGAAGCCAGCGGACAGGCCCTCTGGGCTTTCTTT. This translates into CASSEASGQALWAFF.

The chain uses TRBV5-1 and TRBJ2-7; 10 nucleotides agree with TRBD1. V dropped 0 bases and J dropped 0; count of bases not matched to a gene: 6. The CDR3 covers 17 residues. In germline, CDR1 is SGHRS, CDR2 YFSETQ. CDR3 sequence reads: CASSLATGTGVSYEQYF. The CDR3 nucleotides read TGCGCCAGCAGCTTGGCCACCGGGACAGGGGTCTCCTACGAGCAGTACTTC. The entire variable domain, with the rest obtained from reference TRBV5-1 and TRBJ2-7, is as follows: KAGVTQTPRYLIKTRGQQVTLSCSPISGHRSVSWYQQTPGQGLQFLFEYFSETQRNKGNFPGRFSGRQFSNSRSEMNVSTLELGDSALYLCASSLATGTGVSYEQYFGPGTRLTVT.

The genes are TRBV7-9 and TRBJ2-7; TRBD1 matches 8 bases. The germline V gene encodes CDR1 SEHNR and CDR2 FQNEAQ (reference sequence). With V trimmed by 5 bases and J by 2 bases, 8 bases remained unmatched. The CDR3 consists of 15 residues. The CDR3 DNA reads as TGTGCCAGCAGCCCTAAGGACAGGGCCCCCTACGAGCAGTACTTC. It codes for CASSPKDRAPYEQYF.

V usage is TRBV5-1 and J usage is TRBJ2-3, with D uncertain. CDR1 is SGHRS, CDR2 YFSETQ, per germline. V lost 4 bases to trimming and J lost 2 bases, with 20 bases between them. The CDR3 sequence is 17 residues long. The CDR3 spells CASSLDSDAYFTDTQYF. The CDR3 coding sequence is TGCGCCAGCAGCCTCGACTCGGACGCTTACTTCACAGATACGCAGTATTTT.

J is TRBJ1-5 and V is TRBV27, with 9 bases fitting TRBD1. The CDR3 loop spans 14 amino acids. V shed 5 bases, J shed 5 bases, and the junction held 4 bases outside the gene matches. Per germline, CDR1 MNHEY and CDR2 SMNVEV (reference sequence). DNA of the CDR3: TGTGCCAGCAGTACGACAGGGGGGGATCAGCCCCAGCATTTT. Translated, it gives CASSTTGGDQPQHF.

CDR3 DNA: TGTGCCAGCAGAGACTCGACTAGCGATGAGCAGTTCTTC. Encoded protein: CASRDSTSDEQFF. V is TRBV27 and J is TRBJ2-1, with 8 positions matching TRBD2. In germline, CDR1 is MNHEY, CDR2 SMNVEV (reference sequence). Trimming cost V 6 bases and J 8 bases; bases outside gene matches: 6. The CDR3 is 13 residues long.

A single count supports this clone. The rearrangement links TRBV30 to TRBJ2-3; 8 bases are shared with TRBD2. Germline CDR1 is GTSNPN and CDR2 is SVGIG (reference sequence). The V gene end was trimmed by 4 bases and the J gene end by 6 bases; junction bases not matched to a gene: 3. CDR3 length equals 12 residues. CDR3 nucleotides: TGTGCCTGGACCCTAGCGGGCGATACGCAGTATTTT. This encodes CAWTLAGDTQYF.

This clone was recorded only once. V is TRBV11-3 and J is TRBJ2-2; D might be TRBD1 (6 bases). V was trimmed by 4 bases and J by 6 bases, leaving 12 bases between them. Germline V CDR1 and CDR2: SGHNT, YENEEA. This CDR3 contains 14 residues. CDR3 residues: CASSSLRGAGELFF. CDR3 coding DNA: TGTGCCAGCAGCTCTCTCAGGGGAGCCGGGGAGCTGTTTTTT.

The gene calls are TRBV29-1 and TRBJ2-7; weak D call: TRBD2 (5 bases). V was shortened by 0 bases and J by 3 bases, with 12 bases between the two germline ends. CDR1 and CDR2 from the germline V gene are SQVTM and ANQGSEA. CDR3 size: 14 residues. CDR3 nucleotides: TGCAGCGTTGAAGAGGCTCTCGGAGGCTACGAGCAGTACTTC. This encodes CSVEEALGGYEQYF.

The chain is built from TRBV7-3 and TRBJ2-5; possibly TRBD1 or TRBD2 for D (6 bases each). V was shortened by 5 bases and J by 5 bases, with 15 bases between the two germline ends. Germline V gene sequence: CDR1 SGHTA, CDR2 FQGTGA. The CDR3 runs to 14 residues. As DNA, the CDR3 is TGTGCCAGCAGCGAGCCCGGGGGCGGGGAGACCCAGTACTTC. Translating gives CASSEPGGGETQYF. Variable domain in full (rest from reference TRBV7-3 and TRBJ2-5): GAGVSQTPSNKVTEKGKYVELRCDPISGHTALYWYRQSLGQGPEFLIYFQGTGAADDSGLPNDRFFAVRPEGSVSTLKIQRTERGDSAVYLCASSEPGGGETQYFGPGTRLLVL.

As regards this clone: The sample contains more than one DNA sequence encoding this CDR3. The chain joins TRBV30 to TRBJ2-7; no definite D call. The CDR3 is 13 amino acids. V was pared by 0 bases and J by 3 bases, with 9 bases between. Germline V CDR1 and CDR2: GTSNPN, SVGIG (reference sequence). In DNA, the CDR3 is TGTGCCTGGAGTGTACGGCCAAGCTACGAGCAGTACTTC. Protein sequence: CAWSVRPSYEQYF.

The rearrangement joins TRBV28 to TRBJ2-7, with 8 bases identical to TRBD1. Trimming took 7 bases from V and 4 from J; bases not matched to a gene: 15. Germline V gene lookup returns CDR1 MDHEN and CDR2 SYDVKM. This CDR3 contains 16 residues. CDR3 DNA: TGTGCCAGCACCGCCCCCGGACAGGGAGGATTGTACGAGCAGTACTTC. Translation gives CASTAPGQGGLYEQYF. Supplemented by reference TRBV28 and TRBJ2-7, the full variable domain reads DVKVTQSSRYLVKRTGEKVFLECVQDMDHENMFWYRQDPGLGLRLIYFSYDVKMKEKGDIPEGYSVSREKKERFSLILESASTNQTSMYLCASTAPGQGGLYEQYFGPGTRLTVT.

The chain recombines TRBV7-6 with TRBJ1-2; TRBD1 agrees at 9 bases. After removal of 1 base from V and 3 bases from J, the junction contained 3 bases not matched to a gene. This CDR3 region has 15 residues. The germline V gene encodes CDR1 SGHVS and CDR2 FNYEAQ. The CDR3 loop reads CASSLEDRGHYGYTF. DNA for the CDR3: TGTGCCAGCAGCTTAGAGGACAGGGGTCACTATGGCTACACCTTC. Together with reference TRBV7-6 and TRBJ1-2, the CDR3 gives the full variable domain: GAGVSQSPRYKVTKRGQDVALRCDPISGHVSLYWYRQALGQGPEFLTYFNYEAQQDKSGLPNDRFSAERPEGSISTLTIQRTEQRDSAMYRCASSLEDRGHYGYTFGSGTRLTVV.

This chain connects TRBV6-4 to TRBJ2-5; tentative D call: TRBD2 (6 bases). The CDR3 is 15 amino acids. Germline CDR1 reads MRHNA; CDR2 reads SNTAGT. The ends were cut back, 3 bases at V and 4 bases at J, with 15 bases in the middle. CDR3 protein: CASSELGLASETQYF. CDR3 nucleotides: TGTGCCAGCAGTGAATTGGGGCTAGCGTCAGAGACCCAGTACTTC.

This clone came up once. The chain recombines TRBV7-8 with TRBJ2-7; no clear D gene. This CDR3 region has 12 residues. The germline V gene has CDR1 SGHVS and CDR2 FQNEAQ. Trimming cost V 5 bases and J 6 bases, with 11 bases left between them. CDR3 sequence reads: CASSPDLPEQYF. The CDR3 DNA follows: TGTGCCAGCAGCCCCGACCTGCCCGAGCAGTACTTC.

V and J are TRBV11-2 and TRBJ2-5; D is perhaps TRBD1 (5 bases). The CDR3 sequence is 16 residues long. Germline V gives CDR1 SGHAT, CDR2 FQNNGV. The V and J ends lost 3 bases and 5 bases respectively, with 19 bases between them. CDR3 DNA sequence: TGTGCCAGCAGCTTCACCCCTCCAGGGCCCCAGGAGACCCAGTACTTC. Amino acids: CASSFTPPGPQETQYF.

This rearrangement joins TRBV5-6 to TRBJ1-1; D is unresolved. Trimming shortened V by 5 bases and J by 8 bases, and 13 bases separated the two germline ends. The CDR3 loop spans 12 amino acids. The V gene's germline CDR1 is SGHDT and CDR2 YYEEEE. This CDR3 is CASSLTSREAFF. The CDR3 DNA follows: TGTGCCAGCAGTCTTACTTCTCGGGAAGCTTTCTTT.

The chain is built from TRBV10-3 and TRBJ2-2, with D possibly being TRBD1 (5 bases). From germline, CDR1 is ENHRY and CDR2 SYGVKD. The CDR3 covers 18 residues. Trimming removed 4 bases at V and 0 bases at J, with 18 bases between. The CDR3 region has the DNA TGTGCCATCAGTGGACAGTTCGTGGCTAACGCGAACACCGGGGAGCTGTTTTTT. It encodes CAISGQFVANANTGELFF.

The rearrangement joins TRBV18 to TRBJ1-5; D is perhaps TRBD1 (6 bases). The CDR3 consists of 17 residues. V lost 1 base, J lost 2 bases, and 15 bases lay in between. Germline V gene data show CDR1 as KGHSH and CDR2 as LQKENI. The CDR3 region has the DNA TGTGCCAGCTCACCACGGTTATACAGGGCAGGCAATCAGCCCCAGCATTTT. Protein: CASSPRLYRAGNQPQHF.